This entry lists 25 T cell receptor beta chains sequenced from one sample in a study of cytomegalovirus exposure and HLA in healthy donors. The PCR made use of 60 Vbeta and 13 Jbeta primers. The table came from immunoSEQ multiplex PCR; TCRdb's copy has only in-frame clones and leaves some out. This sample has 150,000 or so clones, with about 80% found just once. Sequenced input: PBMCs. These receptors originate from a middle-aged woman in good health and CMV-seronegative.

This sequence joins TRBV2 and TRBJ1-4; weak D call: TRBD1 (6 bases). Germline CDR1 reads SNHLY; CDR2 reads FYNNEI. Trimming shortened V by 8 bases and J by 8 bases, and 15 bases separated the two germline ends. The CDR3 loop spans 13 amino acids. CDR3 region: CASLRGIGEKLFF. CDR3 coding DNA: TGTGCCAGCCTGAGGGGGATTGGGGAAAAACTGTTTTTT.

This rearrangement joins TRBV7-6 to TRBJ2-5, with a tentative D call TRBD2 (5 bases). The CDR3 spans 13 residues. The V gene's germline CDR1 is SGHVS and CDR2 FNYEAQ. V was trimmed by 4 bases and J by 2 bases, leaving 8 bases between them. The CDR3 DNA reads as TGTGCCAGCAGCTCAAGACTACAAGAGACCCAGTACTTC. Protein: CASSSRLQETQYF.

Only a few counts were recorded for this clone. The J gene is TRBJ2-7, the V gene TRBV28; 7 nucleotides agree with TRBD2. The ends lost 3 bases at V and 3 bases at J; junction bases unmatched: 5. Germline values: CDR1 MDHEN, CDR2 SYDVKM. The CDR3 is 14 residues long. The CDR3 coding sequence is TGTGCCAGCAGTTTCGCGGGGGAGGACTACGAGCAGTACTTC. It is translated as CASSFAGEDYEQYF.

The chain links TRBV20-1 to TRBJ2-7; no definite D call. V lost 4 bases to trimming and J lost 5 bases, with 9 bases between them. This CDR3 is built from 11 residues. The germline gives CDR1 DFQATT, CDR2 SNEGSKA (reference sequence). The CDR3: CSATRLHEQYF. The DNA for the CDR3 is TGCAGTGCTACCCGTCTTCACGAGCAGTACTTC.

The chain has TRBV9 and TRBJ2-7, with D possibly matching TRBD1 (6 bases). The ends were cut back, 3 bases at V and 0 bases at J, with 13 bases in the middle. Germline values: CDR1 SGDLS, CDR2 YYNGEE. The CDR3 has 15 amino acids. The CDR3 sequence is CASSAEGDNSYEQYF. CDR3 coding DNA: TGTGCCAGCAGCGCCGAGGGGGACAACTCCTACGAGCAGTACTTC.

CDR3 residues: CASSGNRETEAFF. CDR3 nucleotide sequence: TGTGCCAGCAGTGGAAACAGGGAAACTGAAGCTTTCTTT. This chain connects TRBV2 to TRBJ1-1; perhaps TRBD1 as D (6 bases). The germline V and J ends were trimmed by 4 bases and 5 bases, with 11 bases remaining between them. Germline V CDR1 and CDR2: SNHLY, FYNNEI. The CDR3 spans 13 residues.

V and J are TRBV29-1 and TRBJ2-1; D possibly corresponds to TRBD2 (5 bases). The CDR3 spans 14 residues. Looked up from germline, CDR1 is SQVTM and CDR2 is ANQGSEA. Trimming took 6 bases from V and 0 from J, leaving 12 bases between them. This CDR3 reads CSVVGRASYNEQFF. The CDR3 DNA is TGCAGCGTCGTTGGGCGGGCCTCCTACAATGAGCAGTTCTTC.

The genes are TRBV28 and TRBJ2-7, with 11 bases identical to TRBD1. Germline V lookup: CDR1 MDHEN, CDR2 SYDVKM. The CDR3 has 20 residues. V lost 1 base and J lost 0; bases outside the gene matches: 14. For the CDR3, the DNA is TGTGCCAGCAGTTTATTGGCTCTCTCCGGGACAGGGGGAGCCTCCTACGAGCAGTACTTC. It codes for CASSLLALSGTGGASYEQYF.

The chain combines TRBV28 with TRBJ2-3; 14 positions agree with TRBD2. The CDR3 is 20 amino acids. The germline gives CDR1 MDHEN, CDR2 SYDVKM. V lost 2 bases to trimming and J lost 1 base; unmatched junction nucleotides: 11. The CDR3 DNA follows: TGTGCCAGCAGTTTACGACGACTAGCGGGAGGGCCGGGGGGCACAGATACGCAGTATTTT. This codes for CASSLRRLAGGPGGTDTQYF.

The genes are TRBV5-1 and TRBJ1-1; D is undetermined. CDR3 length equals 13 residues. The germline gives CDR1 SGHRS, CDR2 YFSETQ. Trimming shortened V by 1 base and J by 11 bases, and 15 bases separated the two germline ends. The CDR3 region is CASSLTGFEMAFF. The CDR3 DNA reads TGCGCCAGCAGCTTGACGGGGTTTGAAATGGCTTTCTTT.

The chain has TRBV27 and TRBJ2-1, with TRBD2 matching 8 bases. The germline V gene encodes CDR1 MNHEY and CDR2 SMNVEV (reference sequence). The CDR3 loop spans 14 amino acids. The J segment lost 3 bases and the V segment lost 3 bases, leaving 1 base of the junction unmatched. DNA for the CDR3: TGTGCCAGCAGTTTTAGCGGGGTCTACAATGAGCAGTTCTTC. Its translation: CASSFSGVYNEQFF.

This chain uses TRBV4-3 with TRBJ1-2; 9 bases agree with TRBD1. Trimming at V came to 1 base and at J to 4 bases, leaving 4 bases not matched to a gene. The germline V gene encodes CDR1 LGHNA and CDR2 YSLEER. The CDR3 is made up of 15 amino acids. CDR3 nucleotide sequence: TGCGCCAGCAGCCAAGTTTTGGGACAGGGCTATGGCTACACCTTC. The encoded protein is CASSQVLGQGYGYTF.

CDR3 loop: CASSQELGINERDGYTF. The CDR3 nucleotides are TGCGCCAGCAGCCAAGAGCTCGGAATTAACGAGAGGGATGGCTACACCTTC. The chain has TRBV4-3 and TRBJ1-2; no reliable D call. The V end was cut by 0 bases, the J end by 6 bases, with 20 bases between. Germline V lookup: CDR1 LGHNA, CDR2 YSLEER. The CDR3 is made up of 17 amino acids.

The chain has TRBV18 and TRBJ2-2; 7 nucleotides agree with TRBD1. Germline CDR1 and CDR2: KGHSH and LQKENI. This CDR3 has 14 amino acids. V lost 3 bases to trimming and J lost 6 bases; unmatched junction nucleotides: 4. CDR3 protein: CASSPTGPSGELFF. In DNA, the CDR3 is TGTGCCAGCTCACCGACAGGGCCATCCGGGGAGCTGTTTTTT.

This chain uses TRBV27 with TRBJ2-5; 8 positions agree with TRBD2. TRBJ2-7 explains the end of the DNA better; the J call may be wrong. The CDR3 totals 19 residues. CDR1 MNHEY and CDR2 SMNVEV come from the germline V gene (reference sequence). This chain's CDR3 is CASSFPSVSSGRESYEQYF. CDR3 nucleotides: TGTGCCAGCAGTTTCCCGAGCGTATCTAGCGGGCGCGAAAGCTACGAGCAGTACTTC.

The J gene is TRBJ2-5, the V gene TRBV5-1, with 10 bases fitting TRBD1. This CDR3 region has 15 residues. V shed 4 bases, J shed 3 bases, and the junction held 6 bases outside the gene matches. Germline assignment: CDR1 SGHRS and CDR2 YFSETQ. CDR3 nucleotide sequence: TGCGCCAGCAGCGTCACCGGGACAGGGGAAGAGACCCAGTACTTC. This encodes CASSVTGTGEETQYF.

V gene TRBV9 combines with J gene TRBJ2-7; TRBD1 matches at 7 bases. This CDR3 has 13 amino acids. The trim removed 3 bases at V and 6 bases at J, leaving 6 bases unmatched. Looked up from germline, CDR1 is SGDLS and CDR2 is YYNGEE. In nucleotides, the CDR3 is TGTGCCAGCAGCGGCCAACAGGGGACCGAGCAGTACTTC. Protein: CASSGQQGTEQYF.

V and J are TRBV5-4 and TRBJ2-5; 7 bases map to TRBD2. The CDR3 length is 14 residues. V shed 3 bases and J 2 bases; nucleotides not matched to a gene: 4. The germline CDR1 and CDR2 sequences are SGHNT and YYREEE (reference sequence). CDR3 sequence (DNA): TGTGCCAGCAGCTCTCCAGCGGGACAAGAGACCCAGTACTTC. Translation: CASSSPAGQETQYF. The whole variable domain, filled in from reference TRBV5-4 and TRBJ2-5, reads ETGVTQSPTHLIKTRGQQVTLRCSSQSGHNTVSWYQQALGQGPQFIFQYYREEENGRGNFPPRFSGLQFPNYSSELNVNALELDDSALYLCASSSPAGQETQYFGPGTRLLVL.

The chain combines TRBV23-1 with TRBJ2-7; no reliable D call. TRBV23-1 is filed as an ORF, its function uncertain. The V end lost 2 bases, the J end lost 4 bases, and 18 bases lay between the germline ends. CDR3 length: 16 residues. The CDR3 region is CASSQGVEAADYEQYF. As DNA, the CDR3 is TGCGCCAGCAGTCAAGGTGTAGAGGCGGCCGATTACGAGCAGTACTTC.

This clone appeared a single time. The rearrangement joins TRBV6-5 to TRBJ1-2; tentatively, D is TRBD1 (5 bases). Germline V gene sequence: CDR1 MNHEY, CDR2 SVGAGI. The CDR3 loop spans 14 amino acids. Trimming cost V 3 bases and J 2 bases, with 10 bases left between them. For the CDR3, the DNA is TGTGCCAGCAGTTATCAGGGCAGGAACTATGGCTACACCTTC. This encodes CASSYQGRNYGYTF.

To note about this clone: At the DNA level, this CDR3 is encoded by other sequences in the same sample as well. This sequence joins TRBV5-1 and TRBJ1-1; D might be TRBD1 (5 bases). V lost 1 base, J lost 3 bases, and 10 bases lay in between. The germline CDR1 and CDR2 sequences are SGHRS and YFSETQ. The CDR3 spans 14 residues. The CDR3 protein is CASSLRGTDTEAFF. In nucleotides, the CDR3 is TGCGCCAGCAGCTTGCGGGGGACCGACACTGAAGCTTTCTTT.

J is TRBJ2-1 and V is TRBV4-2; D is possibly TRBD2 (5 bases). Germline V gives CDR1 LGHNA, CDR2 YNFKEQ. The CDR3 has 14 amino acids. V was shortened by 1 base and J by 8 bases, with 12 bases between the two germline ends. As DNA, the CDR3 is TGTGCCAGCAGCCAAGGCCTAGCCTTGTATGAGCAGTTCTTC. This gives the protein CASSQGLALYEQFF.

The chain couples TRBV27 to TRBJ1-4; D gene unclear. CDR1 and CDR2 (germline): MNHEY, SMNVEV (reference sequence). V was trimmed by 3 bases and J by 4 bases, leaving 9 bases between them. CDR3 size: 14 residues. Here the CDR3 reads CASSFVGGNEKLFF. In DNA, the CDR3 is TGTGCCAGCAGTTTCGTCGGTGGTAATGAAAAACTGTTTTTT.

This rearrangement joins TRBV9 to TRBJ2-1, with 11 bases fitting TRBD2. Germline assignment: CDR1 SGDLS and CDR2 YYNGEE. The ends lost 0 bases at V and 9 bases at J; junction bases unmatched: 5. CDR3 length: 15 amino acids. The CDR3 bases are TGTGCCAGCAGCGTAGTAGCGGGAGGGCCCCCTGAGCAGTTCTTC. Translation: CASSVVAGGPPEQFF. The entire variable domain, with the rest obtained from reference TRBV9 and TRBJ2-1, is as follows: DSGVTQTPKHLITATGQRVTLRCSPRSGDLSVYWYQQSLDQGLQFLIQYYNGEERAKGNILERFSAQQFPDLHSELNLSSLELGDSALYFCASSVVAGGPPEQFFGPGTRLTVL.

This chain uses TRBV27 with TRBJ1-1; 12 bases map to TRBD1. The V segment lost 1 base and the J segment 2 bases; nucleotides outside the gene matches: 2. This CDR3 comprises 16 residues. Germline CDR1 is MNHEY and CDR2 is SMNVEV (reference sequence). The DNA of the CDR3 is TGTGCCAGCAGTTTATGGGACAGGGGGCCAAACACTGAAGCTTTCTTT. This codes for CASSLWDRGPNTEAFF.